A selection of T cell receptor beta chains follows, all from one sample in a study of T cell changes during pregnancy in multiple sclerosis. The repertoire was sequenced with immunoSEQ multiplex PCR; TCRdb's copy has only in-frame clones and lacks some. The sample lists more than 70,000 clones, roughly 89% occurring once. The sequencing here drew on peripheral blood, taken after pregnancy. These receptors were obtained from a female donor in good health, enrolled as a control in a pregnancy study. Both conserved end residues are part of each CDR3. The D gene is left open where the match is weak. A row's size may be missing; if present it is once, few, many or a size class.

D gene	V gene	J gene	clone size	CDR3 protein	CDR3 DNA
TRBD2	TRBV19	TRBJ2-1	-	CASSIRLAGEQGGQFF	TGTGCCAGTAGTATAAGACTAGCGGGGGAACAAGGAGGGCAGTTCTTC
TRBD1	TRBV19	TRBJ2-7	-	CASRGRGQGYEQYF	TGTGCCAGCCGTGGGCGAGGACAGGGCTACGAGCAGTACTTC
-	TRBV28	TRBJ2-3	-	CASVGPRRGNTQYF	TGTGCCAGCGTGGGTCCAAGGAGGGGTAATACGCAGTATTTT
-	TRBV7-2	TRBJ2-3	-	CASSSPPGGGRTDTQYF	TGTGCCAGCAGCTCCCCCCCTGGAGGGGGCCGCACAGATACGCAGTATTTT
TRBD1	TRBV5-4	TRBJ1-1	-	CASRAIQGANTEAFF	TGTGCCAGCAGGGCGATCCAGGGGGCCAACACTGAAGCTTTCTTT
-	TRBV27	TRBJ2-1	-	CASAGQHYNEQFF	TGTGCCAGTGCGGGACAGCACTACAATGAGCAGTTCTTC
TRBD1	TRBV6-1	TRBJ2-7	once	CALTGGNSYEQYF	TGTGCCTTGACAGGGGGGAACTCCTACGAGCAGTACTTC
TRBD1	TRBV7-2	TRBJ1-6	-	CASSLEGQGTSPLHF	TGTGCCAGCAGCTTAGAGGGACAGGGGACCTCACCCCTCCACTTT
TRBD1	TRBV5-8	TRBJ1-5	-	CASSLLDGRDRGSRPQHF	TGTGCCAGCAGCTTGTTGGATGGGCGGGACAGGGGCTCTCGGCCCCAGCATTTT
-	TRBV7-6	TRBJ2-7	once	CASSLALRGLPYEQYF	TGTGCCAGCAGCTTAGCCTTGCGGGGGCTACCCTACGAGCAGTACTTC
-	TRBV6-5	TRBJ1-6	-	CASSYRLDGGNSPLHF	TGTGCCAGCAGTTATCGGCTGGATGGGGGGAATTCACCCCTCCACTTT
TRBD1	TRBV7-2	TRBJ1-1	few	CASSLGRGLGTEAFF	TGTGCCAGCAGCTTAGGCAGGGGGCTCGGCACTGAAGCTTTCTTT
-	TRBV2	TRBJ2-7	-	CASSKLQGSPYEQYF	TGTGCCAGCAGTAAACTTCAGGGGAGCCCCTACGAGCAGTACTTC
TRBD2	TRBV4-2	TRBJ2-1	-	CASSQGGTSSYNEQFF	TGTGCCAGCAGCCAAGGGGGGACTAGCTCCTACAATGAGCAGTTCTTC
TRBD1	TRBV19	TRBJ2-5	-	CASSNRDRQETQYF	TGTGCCAGTAGTAACCGGGACAGACAAGAGACCCAGTACTTC
TRBD2	TRBV7-6	TRBJ2-1	-	CASSSTGGRRYNEQFF	TGTGCCAGCAGCTCGACGGGGGGACGACGTTACAATGAGCAGTTCTTC
TRBD1	TRBV7-9	TRBJ1-4	-	CASSFGDRELGKLFF	TGTGCCAGCAGCTTTGGGGACAGGGAATTAGGAAAACTGTTTTTT
-	TRBV4-2	TRBJ1-4	-	CASSPLWGGTNEKLFF	TGTGCCAGCAGCCCTCTTTGGGGGGGTACTAATGAAAAACTGTTTTTT
-	TRBV6-1	TRBJ1-2	-	CASSAGGRGYGYTF	TGTGCCAGCAGTGCGGGGGGCCGGGGCTATGGCTACACCTTC
-	TRBV19	TRBJ1-2	once	CASSGRGSRGYGYTF	TGTGCCAGTAGTGGCCGGGGCAGCAGGGGTTATGGCTACACCTTC
-	TRBV18	TRBJ2-2	-	CASSPQRDTGELFF	TGTGCCAGCTCCCCTCAGCGGGACACCGGGGAGCTGTTTTTT
-	TRBV11-2	TRBJ2-2	-	CASSNAVKELFF	TGTGCCAGCAGCAATGCGGTGAAGGAGCTGTTTTTT
TRBD2	TRBV19	TRBJ2-2	-	CASSMSGGLITGELFF	TGTGCCAGTAGTATGAGCGGGGGCCTGATAACCGGGGAGCTGTTTTTT
-	TRBV5-6	TRBJ1-2	-	CASSSNNGATNYGYTF	TGTGCCAGCAGCTCGAATAATGGGGCGACCAACTATGGCTACACCTTC
TRBD2	TRBV5-6	TRBJ2-1	-	CASSSGLAGKPASYNEQFF	TGTGCCAGCAGCTCTGGACTAGCGGGGAAACCCGCCTCCTACAATGAGCAGTTCTTC
-	TRBV5-4	TRBJ1-2	-	CASSLGQNYGYTF	TGTGCCAGCAGCTTGGGACAGAACTATGGCTACACCTTC
-	TRBV19	TRBJ1-1	few	CASKRRSNTEAFF	TGTGCCAGTAAACGCAGGTCGAACACTGAAGCTTTCTTT
TRBD1	TRBV5-1	TRBJ1-2	few	CASSFSGGADYGYTF	TGCGCCAGCAGCTTTTCAGGGGGCGCCGACTATGGCTACACCTTC
-	TRBV27	TRBJ1-2	-	CASSLSAGNYGYTF	TGTGCCAGCAGTTTATCGGCAGGGAACTATGGCTACACCTTC
-	TRBV11-2	TRBJ1-2	-	CASSLNQGNGYTF	TGTGCCAGCAGCTTGAATCAGGGTAACGGCTACACCTTC
-	TRBV6-5	TRBJ2-1	-	CASSSAGSSYNEQFF	TGTGCCAGCAGTTCAGCGGGTAGCTCCTACAATGAGCAGTTCTTC
-	TRBV2	TRBJ1-6	-	CASSERQGGSPLHF	TGTGCCAGCAGTGAACGGCAGGGAGGTTCACCCCTCCACTTT
-	TRBV6-6	TRBJ2-2	-	CASSSGELFF	TGTGCCAGCAGTTCTGGGGAGCTGTTTTTT